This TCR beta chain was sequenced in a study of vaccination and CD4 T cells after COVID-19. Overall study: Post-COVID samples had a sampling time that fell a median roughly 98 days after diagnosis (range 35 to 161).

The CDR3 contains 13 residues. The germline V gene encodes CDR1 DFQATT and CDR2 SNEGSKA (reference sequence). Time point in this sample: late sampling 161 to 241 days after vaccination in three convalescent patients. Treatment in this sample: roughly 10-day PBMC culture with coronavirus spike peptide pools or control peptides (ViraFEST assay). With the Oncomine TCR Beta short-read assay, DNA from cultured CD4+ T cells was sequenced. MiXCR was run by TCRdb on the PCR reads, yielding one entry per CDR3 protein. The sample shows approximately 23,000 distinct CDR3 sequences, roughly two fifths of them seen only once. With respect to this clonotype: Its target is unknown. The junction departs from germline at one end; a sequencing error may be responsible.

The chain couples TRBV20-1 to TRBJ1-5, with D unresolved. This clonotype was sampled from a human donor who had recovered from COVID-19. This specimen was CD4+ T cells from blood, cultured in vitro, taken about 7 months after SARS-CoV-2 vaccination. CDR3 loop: CSASWAAYQSQHF. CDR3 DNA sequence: TGCAGTGCTTCGTGGGCAGCTTATCAGTCCCAGCATTTT.